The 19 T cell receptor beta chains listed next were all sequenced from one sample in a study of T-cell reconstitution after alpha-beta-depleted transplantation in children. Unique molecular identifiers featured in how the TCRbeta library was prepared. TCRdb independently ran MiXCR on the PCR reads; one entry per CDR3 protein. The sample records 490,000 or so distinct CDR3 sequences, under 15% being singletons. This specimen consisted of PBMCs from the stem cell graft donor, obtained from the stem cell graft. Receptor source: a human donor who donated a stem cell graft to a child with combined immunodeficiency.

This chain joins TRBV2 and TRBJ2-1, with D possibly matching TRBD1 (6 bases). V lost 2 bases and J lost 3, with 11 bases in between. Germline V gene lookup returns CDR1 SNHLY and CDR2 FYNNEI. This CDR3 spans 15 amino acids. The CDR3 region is CASSERSGVYNEQFF. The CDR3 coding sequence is TGTGCCAGCAGTGAAAGGTCAGGGGTCTACAATGAGCAGTTCTTC.

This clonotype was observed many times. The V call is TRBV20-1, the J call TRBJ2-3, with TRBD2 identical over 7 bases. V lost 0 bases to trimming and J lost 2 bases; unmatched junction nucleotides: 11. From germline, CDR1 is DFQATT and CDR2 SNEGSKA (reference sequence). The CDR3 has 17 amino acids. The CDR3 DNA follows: TGCAGTGCTAGAGATGGCCGGCTAGCGGACCCCACAGATACGCAGTATTTT. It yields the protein CSARDGRLADPTDTQYF.

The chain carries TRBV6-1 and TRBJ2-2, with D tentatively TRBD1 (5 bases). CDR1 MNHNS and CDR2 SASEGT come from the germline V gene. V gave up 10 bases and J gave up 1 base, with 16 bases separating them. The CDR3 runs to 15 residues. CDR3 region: CATTRTSWNTGELFF. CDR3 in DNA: TGTGCCACCACCAGGACATCGTGGAACACCGGGGAGCTGTTTTTT.

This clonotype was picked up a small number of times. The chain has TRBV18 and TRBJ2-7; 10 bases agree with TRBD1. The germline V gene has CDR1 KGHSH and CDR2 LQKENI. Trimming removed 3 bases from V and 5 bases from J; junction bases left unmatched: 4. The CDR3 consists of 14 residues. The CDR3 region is CASSPRDRGHEQYF. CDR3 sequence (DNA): TGTGCCAGCTCACCCCGGGACAGGGGCCACGAGCAGTACTTC.

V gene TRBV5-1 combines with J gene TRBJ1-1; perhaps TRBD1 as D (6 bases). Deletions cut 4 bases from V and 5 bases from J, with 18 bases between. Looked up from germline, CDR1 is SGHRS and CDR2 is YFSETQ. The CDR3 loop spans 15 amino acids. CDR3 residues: CASSMAGGILTEAFF. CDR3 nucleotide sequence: TGCGCCAGCAGCATGGCCGGGGGCATCCTAACTGAAGCTTTCTTT.

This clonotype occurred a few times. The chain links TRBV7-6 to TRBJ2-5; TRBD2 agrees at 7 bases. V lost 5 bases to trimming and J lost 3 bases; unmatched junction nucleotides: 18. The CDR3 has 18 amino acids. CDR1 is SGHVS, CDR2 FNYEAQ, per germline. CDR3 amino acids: CASSINPISGAGEETQYF. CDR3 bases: TGTGCCAGCAGCATTAATCCGATTAGTGGGGCGGGAGAAGAGACCCAGTACTTC.

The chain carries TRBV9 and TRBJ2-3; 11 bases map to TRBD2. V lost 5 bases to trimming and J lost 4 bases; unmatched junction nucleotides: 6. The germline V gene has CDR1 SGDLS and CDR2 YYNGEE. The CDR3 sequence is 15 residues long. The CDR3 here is CASSGSGRAPDTQYF. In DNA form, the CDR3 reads TGTGCCAGCAGTGGTAGCGGGAGGGCTCCAGATACGCAGTATTTT.

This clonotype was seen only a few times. CDR3 loop: CSANGRTVPGPQHF. The CDR3 DNA reads TGCAGTGCTAATGGCCGGACAGTCCCCGGGCCCCAGCATTTT. The chain links TRBV20-1 to TRBJ1-5, with D possibly TRBD1 on 6 matching bases. This CDR3 region has 14 residues. The V and J ends lost 4 bases and 9 bases respectively, with 19 bases between them. Per the germline V gene, CDR1 is DFQATT and CDR2 is SNEGSKA (reference sequence).

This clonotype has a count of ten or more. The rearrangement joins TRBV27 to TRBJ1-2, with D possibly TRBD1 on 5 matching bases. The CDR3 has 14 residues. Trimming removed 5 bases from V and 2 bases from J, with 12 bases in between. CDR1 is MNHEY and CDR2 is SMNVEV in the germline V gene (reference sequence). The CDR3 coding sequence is TGTGCCAGCAGTCCGCCGGGACGGAACTATGGCTACACCTTC. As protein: CASSPPGRNYGYTF.

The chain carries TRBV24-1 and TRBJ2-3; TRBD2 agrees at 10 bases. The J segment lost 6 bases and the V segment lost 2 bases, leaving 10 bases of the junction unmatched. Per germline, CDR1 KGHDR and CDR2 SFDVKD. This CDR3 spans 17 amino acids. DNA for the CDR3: TGTGCCACCAGTGATTCCCAACTAGCGGGGTATATGGATACGCAGTATTTT. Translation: CATSDSQLAGYMDTQYF.

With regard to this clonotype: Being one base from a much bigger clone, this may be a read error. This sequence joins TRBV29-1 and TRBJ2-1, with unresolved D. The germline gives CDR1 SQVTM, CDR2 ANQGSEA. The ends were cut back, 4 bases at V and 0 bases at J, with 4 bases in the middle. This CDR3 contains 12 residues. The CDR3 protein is CSVVNSYNEQFF. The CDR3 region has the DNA TGCAGCGTTGTTAACTCCTACAATGAGCAGTTCTTC.

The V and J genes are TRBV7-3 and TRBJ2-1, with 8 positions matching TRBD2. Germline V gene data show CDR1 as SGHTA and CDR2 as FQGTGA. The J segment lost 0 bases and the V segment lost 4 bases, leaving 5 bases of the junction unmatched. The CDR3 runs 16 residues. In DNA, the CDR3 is TGTGCCAGCAGCTCCAATAGCGGGAACTCCTACAATGAGCAGTTCTTC. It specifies CASSSNSGNSYNEQFF.

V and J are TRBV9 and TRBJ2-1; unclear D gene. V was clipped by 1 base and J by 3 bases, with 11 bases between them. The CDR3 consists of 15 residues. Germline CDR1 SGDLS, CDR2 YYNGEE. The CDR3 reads CASSVTPIVYNEQFF. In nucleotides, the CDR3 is TGTGCCAGCAGCGTAACGCCGATCGTCTACAATGAGCAGTTCTTC.

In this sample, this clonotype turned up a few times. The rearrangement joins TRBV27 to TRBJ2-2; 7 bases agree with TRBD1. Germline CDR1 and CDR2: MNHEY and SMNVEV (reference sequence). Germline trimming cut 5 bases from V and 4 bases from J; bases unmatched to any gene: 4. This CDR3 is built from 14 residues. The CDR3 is CASSPYRGTGELFF. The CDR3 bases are TGTGCCAGCAGTCCCTACAGGGGCACCGGGGAGCTGTTTTTT.

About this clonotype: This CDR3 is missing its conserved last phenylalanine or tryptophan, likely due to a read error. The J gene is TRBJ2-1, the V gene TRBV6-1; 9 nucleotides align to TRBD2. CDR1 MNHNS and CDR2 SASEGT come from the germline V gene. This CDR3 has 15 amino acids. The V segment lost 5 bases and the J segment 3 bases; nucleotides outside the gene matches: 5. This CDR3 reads CASSLSGGLYNEQFC. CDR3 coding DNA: TGTGCCAGCAGTCTAAGCGGGGGGCTCTACAATGAGCAGTTCTGC.

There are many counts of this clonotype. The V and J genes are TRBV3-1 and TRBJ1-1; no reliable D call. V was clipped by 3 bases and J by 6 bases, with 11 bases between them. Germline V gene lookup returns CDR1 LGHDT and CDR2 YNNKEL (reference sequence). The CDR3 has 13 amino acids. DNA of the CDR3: TGTGCCAGCAGCCAGGGTAGGTCTCCTGAAGCTTTCTTT. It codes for CASSQGRSPEAFF.

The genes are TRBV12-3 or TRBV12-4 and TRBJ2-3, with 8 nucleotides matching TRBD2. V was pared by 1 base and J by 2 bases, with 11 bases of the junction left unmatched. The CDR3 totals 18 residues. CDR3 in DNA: TGTGCCAGCAGTTTAGTTATGGTAGCGGGGCCTCTCACAGATACGCAGTATTTT. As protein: CASSLVMVAGPLTDTQYF.

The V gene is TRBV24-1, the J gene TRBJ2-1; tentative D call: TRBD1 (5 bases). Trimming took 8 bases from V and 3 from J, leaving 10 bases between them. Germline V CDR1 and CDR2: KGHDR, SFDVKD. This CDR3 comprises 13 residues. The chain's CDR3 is CATNDRYYNEQFF. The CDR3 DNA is TGTGCCACCAACGACAGATACTACAATGAGCAGTTCTTC.

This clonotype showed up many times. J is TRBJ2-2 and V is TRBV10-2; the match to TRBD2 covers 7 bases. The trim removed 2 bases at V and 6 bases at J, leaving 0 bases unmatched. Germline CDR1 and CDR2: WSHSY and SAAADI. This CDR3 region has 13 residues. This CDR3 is CASSEREAGELFF. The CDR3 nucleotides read TGCGCCAGCAGTGAGCGGGAGGCCGGGGAGCTGTTTTTT.